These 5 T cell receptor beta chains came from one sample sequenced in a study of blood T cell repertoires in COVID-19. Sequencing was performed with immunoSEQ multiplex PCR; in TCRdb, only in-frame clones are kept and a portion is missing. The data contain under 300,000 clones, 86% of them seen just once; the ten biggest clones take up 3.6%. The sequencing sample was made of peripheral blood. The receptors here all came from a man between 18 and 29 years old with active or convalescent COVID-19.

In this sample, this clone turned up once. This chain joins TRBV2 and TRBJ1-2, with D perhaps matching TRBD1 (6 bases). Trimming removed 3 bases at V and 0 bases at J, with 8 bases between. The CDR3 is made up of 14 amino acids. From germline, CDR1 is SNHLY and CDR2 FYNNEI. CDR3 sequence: CASSDQGPNYGYTF. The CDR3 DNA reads TGTGCCAGCAGTGATCAGGGGCCTAACTATGGCTACACCTTC.

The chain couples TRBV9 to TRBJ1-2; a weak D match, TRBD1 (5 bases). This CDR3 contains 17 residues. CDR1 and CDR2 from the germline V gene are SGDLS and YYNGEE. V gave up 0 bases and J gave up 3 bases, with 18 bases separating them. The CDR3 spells CASSVGGGQGTYYGYTF. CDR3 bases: TGTGCCAGCAGCGTAGGGGGAGGGCAGGGCACCTACTATGGCTACACCTTC.

The CDR3 protein is CASSGDLNEKLFF. The CDR3, as DNA: TGTGCCAGTAGTGGAGATCTTAATGAAAAACTGTTTTTT. The chain carries TRBV19 and TRBJ1-4, with D unclear. The V end lost 5 bases, the J end lost 4 bases, and 8 bases lay between the germline ends. The CDR3 is made up of 13 amino acids. CDR1 and CDR2 from the germline V gene are LNHDA and SQIVND (reference sequence).

The CDR3 reads CASSTGYTDTQYF. Here the CDR3 DNA reads TGTGCCAGTAGTACGGGGTACACAGATACGCAGTATTTT. This rearrangement joins TRBV19 to TRBJ2-3; weak D call: TRBD2 (5 bases). CDR3 length: 13 amino acids. Germline V gene data show CDR1 as LNHDA and CDR2 as SQIVND (reference sequence). Trimming took 4 bases from V and 2 from J, leaving 7 bases between them.

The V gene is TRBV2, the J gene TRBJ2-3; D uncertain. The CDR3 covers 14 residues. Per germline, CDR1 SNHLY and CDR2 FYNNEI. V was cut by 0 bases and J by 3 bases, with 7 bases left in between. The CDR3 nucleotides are TGTGCCAGCAGTGAAGCGCTGAGGACAGATACGCAGTATTTT. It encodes CASSEALRTDTQYF.